Listed below are T cell receptor beta chains from one sample, sequenced in a study of T-cell memory formation after mild COVID-19. TCRdb called the 5' RACE reads again in MiXCR, with one record for every CDR3 protein. The sample contains some 410,000 distinct CDR3 sequences, about 25% of which appear only once. Source material: PBMCs or a T cell subset sorted from them (not recorded which). Source of these receptors: an adult woman who had mild COVID-19 (a few samples of this study predate the infection). Cell type and time point are not known. The CDR3 runs from the conserved cysteine through the conserved F or W. D genes are given only for firm matches. Not all rows give a size; the values are once, few, many and, for expanded clones, a class.

j_call: TRBJ2-2
cdr3_length: 13
v_call: TRBV12-3/TRBV12-4
d_call: .
clone_size: few
cdr3_aa: CATSTRSVRELFF
cdr3_nt: TGTGCCACTTCAACTAGGTCTGTCCGGGAGCTGTTTTTT

j_call: TRBJ2-5
cdr3_length: 14
v_call: TRBV11-2
d_call: .
clone_size: many
cdr3_aa: CASSRFGHQETQYF
cdr3_nt: TGTGCCAGCAGCCGATTTGGCCACCAAGAGACCCAGTACTTC

j_call: TRBJ2-1
cdr3_length: 17
v_call: TRBV29-1
d_call: .
clone_size: .
cdr3_aa: CSVEGGFGPSSYNEQFF
cdr3_nt: TGCAGCGTTGAAGGAGGGTTTGGCCCGAGCTCCTACAATGAGCAGTTCTTC

j_call: TRBJ2-5
cdr3_length: 15
v_call: TRBV12-3/TRBV12-4
d_call: .
clone_size: .
cdr3_aa: CASSSLWGFRETQYF
cdr3_nt: TGTGCCAGCAGTTCCCTTTGGGGCTTTCGAGAGACCCAGTACTTC

j_call: TRBJ2-7
cdr3_length: 14
v_call: TRBV7-9
d_call: .
clone_size: few
cdr3_aa: CASSLGGLRIEQYF
cdr3_nt: TGTGCCAGCAGCTTAGGGGGATTAAGAATCGAGCAGTACTTC

j_call: TRBJ2-5
cdr3_length: 14
v_call: TRBV5-6
d_call: .
clone_size: few
cdr3_aa: CASSLTAGATTQYF
cdr3_nt: TGTGCCAGCAGCTTGACTGCAGGGGCGACGACCCAGTACTTC

j_call: TRBJ1-4
cdr3_length: 13
v_call: TRBV7-8
d_call: .
clone_size: few
cdr3_aa: CASSVGHNEKLFF
cdr3_nt: TGTGCCAGCAGTGTGGGCCATAATGAAAAACTGTTTTTT

j_call: TRBJ1-2
cdr3_length: 15
v_call: TRBV12-3/TRBV12-4
d_call: .
clone_size: .
cdr3_aa: CASSLGQPENYGYTF
cdr3_nt: TGTGCCAGCAGTTTAGGACAGCCCGAGAACTATGGCTACACCTTC

j_call: TRBJ2-3
cdr3_length: 14
v_call: TRBV6-4
d_call: .
clone_size: few
cdr3_aa: CASSWTISTDTQYF
cdr3_nt: TGTGCCAGCAGTTGGACAATAAGCACAGATACGCAGTATTTT

j_call: TRBJ1-5
cdr3_length: 16
v_call: TRBV7-9
d_call: TRBD1
clone_size: few
cdr3_aa: CASSLEGGWSNQPQHF
cdr3_nt: TGTGCCAGCAGCTTAGAAGGGGGCTGGAGCAATCAGCCCCAGCATTTT

j_call: TRBJ2-2
cdr3_length: 15
v_call: TRBV29-1
d_call: .
clone_size: many
cdr3_aa: CSGLGIEVNTGELFF
cdr3_nt: TGCAGCGGCCTCGGGATAGAAGTCAACACCGGGGAGCTGTTTTTT

j_call: TRBJ2-5
cdr3_length: 14
v_call: TRBV4-3
d_call: .
clone_size: few
cdr3_aa: CASSQDWGKETQYF
cdr3_nt: TGCGCCAGCAGCCAAGATTGGGGTAAAGAGACCCAGTACTTC

j_call: TRBJ1-1
cdr3_length: 12
v_call: TRBV11-2
d_call: .
clone_size: few
cdr3_aa: CASSLTDTEAFF
cdr3_nt: TGTGCCAGCAGCTTAACCGACACTGAAGCTTTCTTT

j_call: TRBJ2-5
cdr3_length: 13
v_call: TRBV4-2
d_call: .
clone_size: few
cdr3_aa: CASSQELKETQYF
cdr3_nt: TGTGCCAGCAGCCAAGAATTGAAAGAGACCCAGTACTTC

j_call: TRBJ1-2
cdr3_length: 15
v_call: TRBV6-5
d_call: .
clone_size: .
cdr3_aa: CASTSWEDLSYGYTF
cdr3_nt: TGTGCCAGCACCTCATGGGAGGACCTGAGCTATGGCTACACCTTC

j_call: TRBJ1-1
cdr3_length: 17
v_call: TRBV6-6
d_call: .
clone_size: .
cdr3_aa: CASSVQQDTNWNTEAFF
cdr3_nt: TGTGCCAGCAGTGTCCAACAGGATACCAACTGGAACACTGAAGCTTTCTTT

j_call: TRBJ2-3
cdr3_length: 15
v_call: TRBV5-1
d_call: .
clone_size: .
cdr3_aa: CASSFGSSSTDTQYF
cdr3_nt: TGCGCCAGCAGCTTTGGCAGTTCATCCACAGATACGCAGTATTTT

j_call: TRBJ2-3
cdr3_length: 15
v_call: TRBV11-3
d_call: TRBD2
clone_size: .
cdr3_aa: CASSLSSGKADTQYF
cdr3_nt: TGTGCCAGCAGCCTATCTAGCGGGAAGGCAGATACGCAGTATTTT

j_call: TRBJ2-4
cdr3_length: 13
v_call: TRBV7-8
d_call: TRBD1
clone_size: few
cdr3_aa: CASSLATGNIQYF
cdr3_nt: TGTGCCAGCAGCTTGGCGACAGGGAACATTCAGTACTTC

j_call: TRBJ1-2
cdr3_length: 12
v_call: TRBV24-1
d_call: .
clone_size: few
cdr3_aa: CATSVGRDGYTF
cdr3_nt: TGTGCCACCAGTGTTGGACGGGATGGCTACACCTTC

j_call: TRBJ2-7
cdr3_length: 14
v_call: TRBV19
d_call: TRBD1
clone_size: .
cdr3_aa: CASSILAGGDEQYF
cdr3_nt: TGTGCCAGTAGTATTTTGGCAGGGGGCGACGAGCAGTACTTC

j_call: TRBJ1-4
cdr3_length: 15
v_call: TRBV10-3
d_call: .
clone_size: .
cdr3_aa: CAISDRGTANEKLFF
cdr3_nt: TGTGCCATCAGTGATCGAGGGACGGCAAATGAAAAACTGTTTTTT

j_call: TRBJ1-5
cdr3_length: 16
v_call: TRBV6-1
d_call: TRBD1
clone_size: few
cdr3_aa: CASSEAAGQGNQPQHF
cdr3_nt: TGTGCCAGCAGTGAAGCGGCGGGACAGGGAAATCAGCCCCAGCATTTT

j_call: TRBJ1-3
cdr3_length: 13
v_call: TRBV12-3/TRBV12-4
d_call: .
clone_size: many
cdr3_aa: CASSSYPGNTIYF
cdr3_nt: TGTGCCAGCAGTTCCTATCCTGGAAACACCATATATTTT

j_call: TRBJ2-7
cdr3_length: 17
v_call: TRBV4-2
d_call: .
clone_size: .
cdr3_aa: CASSQSGQGGSSGEQYF
cdr3_nt: TGTGCCAGCAGCCAATCGGGACAAGGCGGGAGTTCGGGGGAGCAGTACTTC

j_call: TRBJ1-5
cdr3_length: 15
v_call: TRBV2
d_call: TRBD1
clone_size: once
cdr3_aa: CASSGGQAPNQPQHF
cdr3_nt: TGTGCCAGCAGTGGGGGACAGGCCCCGAATCAGCCCCAGCATTTT

j_call: TRBJ1-5
cdr3_length: 13
v_call: TRBV6-5
d_call: TRBD1
clone_size: .
cdr3_aa: CASSYSQGEPQHF
cdr3_nt: TGTGCCAGCAGTTACTCTCAGGGGGAGCCCCAGCATTTT

j_call: TRBJ1-1
cdr3_length: 16
v_call: TRBV7-2
d_call: .
clone_size: few
cdr3_aa: CASSLAHSRLNTEAFF
cdr3_nt: TGTGCCAGCAGCTTAGCGCACAGTCGTTTGAACACTGAAGCTTTCTTT

j_call: TRBJ2-1
cdr3_length: 13
v_call: TRBV7-8
d_call: .
clone_size: few
cdr3_aa: CASRVRLHNEQFF
cdr3_nt: TGTGCCAGCAGAGTAAGGCTCCACAATGAGCAGTTCTTC

j_call: TRBJ1-1
cdr3_length: 13
v_call: TRBV7-2
d_call: .
clone_size: few
cdr3_aa: CASSLGINTEAFF
cdr3_nt: TGTGCCAGCAGCTTAGGGATAAACACTGAAGCTTTCTTT

j_call: TRBJ2-3
cdr3_length: 16
v_call: TRBV7-3
d_call: TRBD1
clone_size: many
cdr3_aa: CASSLPTGGLTDTQYF
cdr3_nt: TGTGCCAGCAGCTTGCCGACAGGGGGCTTGACAGATACGCAGTATTTT

j_call: TRBJ2-7
cdr3_length: 15
v_call: TRBV5-1
d_call: .
clone_size: .
cdr3_aa: CASSPDWQGSHEQYF
cdr3_nt: TGCGCCAGCAGCCCAGACTGGCAGGGGAGTCACGAGCAGTACTTC

j_call: TRBJ2-7
cdr3_length: 16
v_call: TRBV28
d_call: .
clone_size: .
cdr3_aa: CASSLWEQRLGYEQYF
cdr3_nt: TGTGCCAGCAGTTTATGGGAGCAGAGGCTGGGCTACGAGCAGTACTTC

j_call: TRBJ2-3
cdr3_length: 11
v_call: TRBV12-3/TRBV12-4
d_call: .
clone_size: many
cdr3_aa: CASSFSDTQYF
cdr3_nt: TGTGCCAGCAGTTTTTCGGATACGCAGTATTTT

j_call: TRBJ1-6
cdr3_length: 13
v_call: TRBV4-2
d_call: .
clone_size: .
cdr3_aa: CAIGGGRESPLHF
cdr3_nt: TGTGCCATCGGGGGGGGCCGGGAGTCACCCCTCCACTTT

j_call: TRBJ1-1
cdr3_length: 14
v_call: TRBV5-1
d_call: TRBD1
clone_size: .
cdr3_aa: CASSLEDRSTEAFF
cdr3_nt: TGCGCCAGCAGCTTGGAGGACAGGAGCACTGAAGCTTTCTTT

j_call: TRBJ2-3
cdr3_length: 15
v_call: TRBV9
d_call: .
clone_size: .
cdr3_aa: CASSGTGRSPDTQYF
cdr3_nt: TGTGCCAGCAGCGGAACAGGGCGAAGCCCAGATACGCAGTATTTT

j_call: TRBJ1-1
cdr3_length: 15
v_call: TRBV12-3/TRBV12-4
d_call: TRBD1
clone_size: .
cdr3_aa: CASSGTGDVNTEAFF
cdr3_nt: TGTGCCAGCAGCGGGACAGGGGACGTGAACACTGAAGCTTTCTTT

j_call: TRBJ2-2
cdr3_length: 15
v_call: TRBV2
d_call: .
clone_size: .
cdr3_aa: CASSAQGRDTGELFF
cdr3_nt: TGTGCCAGCAGTGCGCAAGGGCGAGACACCGGGGAGCTGTTTTTT

j_call: TRBJ2-1
cdr3_length: 17
v_call: TRBV24-1
d_call: .
clone_size: .
cdr3_aa: CATSDPGSPTGDNEQFF
cdr3_nt: TGTGCCACCAGTGATCCCGGGTCCCCCACGGGAGACAATGAGCAGTTCTTC

j_call: TRBJ1-3
cdr3_length: 15
v_call: TRBV12-3/TRBV12-4
d_call: .
clone_size: few
cdr3_aa: CASRSTETFGNTIYF
cdr3_nt: TGTGCCAGCAGGTCCACAGAAACCTTTGGAAACACCATATATTTT

j_call: TRBJ2-1
cdr3_length: 17
v_call: TRBV9
d_call: .
clone_size: .
cdr3_aa: CASSVAAVSSSYNEQFF
cdr3_nt: TGTGCCAGCAGCGTAGCCGCGGTATCGAGCTCCTACAATGAGCAGTTCTTC

j_call: TRBJ2-1
cdr3_length: 14
v_call: TRBV18
d_call: TRBD1
clone_size: .
cdr3_aa: CASSRGTGRNEQFF
cdr3_nt: TGTGCCAGCTCACGGGGGACAGGGAGGAATGAGCAGTTCTTC

j_call: TRBJ1-2
cdr3_length: 15
v_call: TRBV6-5
d_call: .
clone_size: few
cdr3_aa: CASSYGRTAHYGYTF
cdr3_nt: TGTGCCAGCAGTTACGGCCGGACAGCCCACTATGGCTACACCTTC

j_call: TRBJ2-3
cdr3_length: 17
v_call: TRBV19
d_call: .
clone_size: .
cdr3_aa: CASSNGGRGPSTDTQYF
cdr3_nt: TGTGCCAGTAGCAACGGCGGCCGAGGGCCCAGCACAGATACGCAGTATTTT

j_call: TRBJ2-3
cdr3_length: 14
v_call: TRBV10-3
d_call: TRBD1
clone_size: .
cdr3_aa: CAISGTGKTDTQYF
cdr3_nt: TGTGCCATCAGTGGGACAGGGAAAACAGATACGCAGTATTTT

j_call: TRBJ1-1
cdr3_length: 14
v_call: TRBV2
d_call: .
clone_size: few
cdr3_aa: CASSVKSGYRVAFF
cdr3_nt: TGTGCCAGCAGTGTAAAATCGGGGTACCGGGTAGCTTTCTTT

j_call: TRBJ2-7
cdr3_length: 11
v_call: TRBV2
d_call: .
clone_size: .
cdr3_aa: CASIYHYEQYF
cdr3_nt: TGTGCCAGCATTTACCACTACGAGCAGTACTTC

j_call: TRBJ1-2
cdr3_length: 14
v_call: TRBV2
d_call: .
clone_size: .
cdr3_aa: CASSEGRVRDGYTF
cdr3_nt: TGTGCCAGCAGTGAAGGCAGGGTCCGCGATGGCTACACCTTC